The clone carrying this T cell receptor beta chain was detected ten times or more. The data belong to a study of regulatory T cells in long-lasting Graves disease. Construction of the TCR beta libraries employed iRepertoire HTBI primers in conjunction with Arm-PCR of CDR3 regions. In TCRdb, the multiplex PCR reads were re-called with MiXCR into one record per CDR3 protein. The data contain a few hundred thousand distinct CDR3 sequences, 15% of them singletons. CDR3 length: 13 residues. Deletions cut 4 bases from V and 7 bases from J, with 13 bases between. Per germline, CDR1 LGHDT and CDR2 YNNKEL (reference sequence). Specified time point: newly diagnosed GD, antithyroid drugs for less than 3 months. With RNA extracted from PBMCs as input, the TCR library was made. These sequences were also reported in another study, on T cells in Graves' hyperthyroidism and ophthalmopathy. From that study: The HTBI primer set was used in a first-round RT-PCR of the TCR CDR3. The model made its ophthalmopathy prediction, and onset followed a median about 5.9 months later.

This receptor was obtained from a woman in her 40s with Graves disease. This sample comprised peripheral blood mononuclear cells (PBMCs), obtained at new diagnosis, from a patient treated with antithyroid drugs. The rearrangement joins TRBV3-1 to TRBJ1-1; D perhaps matches TRBD1 (6 bases). CDR3 protein: CASSPTGRIEAFF. CDR3 bases: TGTGCCAGCAGCCCCACAGGGAGGATTGAAGCTTTCTTT. The variable domain in full, completed from reference TRBV3-1 and TRBJ1-1, reads DTAVSQTPKYLVTQMGNDKSIKCEQNLGHDTMYWYKQDSKKFLKIMFSYNNKELIINETVPNRFSPKSPDKAHLNLHINSLELGDSAVYFCASSPTGRIEAFFGQGTRLTVV.